This T cell receptor (beta chain) was identified during a study of blood T cell repertoires in COVID-19. About the research overall: T cells, B-cell-depleted T cells, or PBMCs provided the cDNA or gDNA that served as material.

TCRdb's table, derived via immunoSEQ multiplex PCR, lists solely in-frame clones and lacks some. The table lists 120,000 to 150,000 clones, roughly 85% of them singletons, with around 2.9% in the top ten. The sequence was obtained from a man aged 50 to 60 with acute or convalescent COVID-19. Sequencing was performed on peripheral blood.

In DNA form, the CDR3 reads TGTGCCAGCAGCGTCCTCGCGGAGGCTAACTATGGCTACACCTTC. Its translation is CASSVLAEANYGYTF. The V gene is TRBV6-4, the J gene TRBJ1-2; D ambiguous. Per the germline V gene, CDR1 is MRHNA and CDR2 is SNTAGT. The CDR3 spans 15 residues. Between the trimmed V and J ends, which lost 6 bases and 0 bases, there was a span of 14 bases.